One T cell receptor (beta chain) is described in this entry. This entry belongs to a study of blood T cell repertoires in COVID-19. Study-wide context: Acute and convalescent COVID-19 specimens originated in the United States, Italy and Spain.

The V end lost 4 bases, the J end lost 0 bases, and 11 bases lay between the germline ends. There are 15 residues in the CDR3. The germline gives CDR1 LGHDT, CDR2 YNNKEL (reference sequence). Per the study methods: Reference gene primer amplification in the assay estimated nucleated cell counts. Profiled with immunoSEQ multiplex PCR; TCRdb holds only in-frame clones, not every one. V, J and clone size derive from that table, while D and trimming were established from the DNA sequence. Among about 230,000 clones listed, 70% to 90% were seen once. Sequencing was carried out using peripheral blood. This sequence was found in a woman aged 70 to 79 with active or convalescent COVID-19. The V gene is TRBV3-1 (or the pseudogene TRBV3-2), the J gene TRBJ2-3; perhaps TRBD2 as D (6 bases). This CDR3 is CASSPAGPSTDTQYF. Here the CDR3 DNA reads TGTGCCAGCAGCCCTGCGGGACCCAGCACAGATACGCAGTATTTT.